These 23 T cell receptor beta chains originate from one sample sequenced in a study of CD8 T cells in Susac syndrome. An amount of RNA that ranged from about 0.45 to 1 ug was reverse transcribed with random hexamers. MiXCR, run by TCRdb on the immunoSEQ multiplex PCR reads, gives a single entry per CDR3 protein. Altogether about 120,000 distinct CDR3 sequences are present, around 96% being singletons, with the ten largest covering 0.11% to 0.15%. The sequenced sample consisted of CD4+ T cells from PBMCs. The receptors stem from a human donor with Susac syndrome.

The rearrangement links TRBV7-8 to TRBJ2-5, with TRBD1 as a possible D gene (6 bases). There are 14 residues in the CDR3. Germline assignment: CDR1 SGHVS and CDR2 FQNEAQ. V lost 0 bases and J 5 bases, leaving 10 bases between the germline ends. The CDR3 DNA reads as TGTGCCAGCAGCTTAGCGTGGGGGCGGGAGACCCAGTACTTC. Its translation is CASSLAWGRETQYF. Based on the CDR3 plus reference TRBV7-8 and TRBJ2-5, the full variable domain is GAGVSQSPRYKVAKRGQDVALRCDPISGHVSLFWYQQALGQGPEFLTYFQNEAQLDKSGLPSDRFFAERPEGSVSTLKIQRTQQEDSAVYLCASSLAWGRETQYFGPGTRLLVL.

The chain couples TRBV29-1 to TRBJ2-2, with 9 bases aligning to TRBD2. V lost 4 bases, J lost 3 bases, and 6 bases stayed unmatched. The CDR3 spans 15 residues. Germline V gene sequence: CDR1 SQVTM, CDR2 ANQGSEA. The CDR3 spells CSVAKREAYTGELFF. CDR3 nucleotides: TGCAGCGTTGCTAAGCGGGAGGCGTACACCGGGGAGCTGTTTTTT.

This chain links TRBV28 with TRBJ2-1, with unresolved D. The CDR3 runs to 12 residues. The germline V gene has CDR1 MDHEN and CDR2 SYDVKM. V was pared by 7 bases and J by 10 bases, with 14 bases between. CDR3 sequence (DNA): TGTGCCAGCAAAAGCGTTGAGGAAGAGCAGTTCTTC. Translating gives CASKSVEEEQFF.

The chain employs TRBV14 and TRBJ2-7; maybe TRBD1 (5 bases). This CDR3 region has 14 residues. Trimming took 3 bases from V and 0 from J, leaving 9 bases between them. CDR1 is SGHDN, CDR2 FVKESK, per germline. CDR3: CASSQETVSYEQYF. CDR3 DNA sequence: TGTGCCAGCAGCCAGGAGACAGTCTCCTACGAGCAGTACTTC.

The chain couples TRBV29-1 to TRBJ1-2; D gene uncertain. CDR1 and CDR2 (germline): SQVTM, ANQGSEA. The CDR3 contains 11 residues. V lost 0 bases and J 2 bases, leaving 1 base between the germline ends. As DNA, the CDR3 is TGCAGCGTTGAAGAAAACTATGGCTACACCTTC. Its protein is CSVEENYGYTF.

This sequence joins TRBV25-1 and TRBJ2-7, with D perhaps matching TRBD2 (5 bases). The CDR3 has 13 residues. V shed 8 bases and J shed 4 bases, with 15 bases lying between them. Germline V gene lookup returns CDR1 MGHDK and CDR2 SYGVNS. CDR3 bases: TGTGCCAGCGGAGAGAGGGATCGATACGAGCAGTACTTC. Its translation: CASGERDRYEQYF.

The chain has TRBV28 and TRBJ2-7, with 10 nucleotides matching TRBD2. The CDR3 contains 15 residues. Trimming cost V 7 bases and J 3 bases; bases outside gene matches: 9. Looked up from germline, CDR1 is MDHEN and CDR2 is SYDVKM. The CDR3 spells CASKQREGPLYEQYF. DNA of the CDR3: TGTGCCAGCAAGCAGCGGGAGGGTCCCCTCTACGAGCAGTACTTC.

The genes are TRBV6-2 or TRBV6-3 and TRBJ2-7; 10 nucleotides line up with TRBD2. The V and J ends lost 5 bases and 0 bases, in that order; junction bases with no gene match: 4. The CDR3 is 15 amino acids. Germline CDR1 is MNHEY and CDR2 is SVGEGT. The DNA for the CDR3 is TGTGCCAGCAGTCGCACTAGCGGGGTCTCCTACGAGCAGTACTTC. Translating it yields CASSRTSGVSYEQYF.

The rearrangement uses TRBV5-4 and TRBJ2-7, with TRBD1 matching over 7 bases. This CDR3 region has 16 residues. CDR1 and CDR2 (germline): SGHNT, YYREEE (reference sequence). Trimming at V came to 1 base and at J to 0 bases, leaving 7 bases not matched to a gene. The CDR3 here is CASSLPGTALSYEQYF. The DNA for the CDR3 is TGTGCCAGCAGCTTGCCCGGGACAGCGCTCTCCTACGAGCAGTACTTC.

This chain links TRBV7-4 with TRBJ2-5, with D unresolved. V shed 7 bases and J shed 5 bases, with 20 bases lying between them. Germline-derived CDR1 and CDR2 are SGHVT and SQSDAQ. The CDR3 extends over 15 amino acids. DNA of the CDR3: TGTGCCAGCAATTCGCGCCAGGACCTCCGGGAGACCCAGTACTTC. Amino acid sequence: CASNSRQDLRETQYF. Supplemented by reference TRBV7-4 and TRBJ2-5, the full variable domain reads GAGVSQSPRYKVAKRGRDVALRCDSISGHVTLYWYRQTLGQGSEVLTYSQSDAQRDKSGRPSGRFSAERPERSVSTLKIQRTEQGDSAVYLCASNSRQDLRETQYFGPGTRLLVL.

This chain connects TRBV28 to TRBJ2-7, with D possibly being TRBD2 (7 bases). Germline CDR1 is MDHEN and CDR2 is SYDVKM. The CDR3 extends over 14 amino acids. The V and J ends lost 5 bases and 2 bases respectively, with 13 bases between them. The CDR3 protein is CASSPPGGPYEQYF. The CDR3 DNA reads as TGTGCCAGCAGTCCCCCGGGGGGCCCCTACGAGCAGTACTTC.

This sequence joins TRBV30 and TRBJ2-3, with unresolved D. The CDR3 is 14 amino acids. Trimming shortened V by 3 bases and J by 0 bases, and 10 bases separated the two germline ends. Looked up from germline, CDR1 is GTSNPN and CDR2 is SVGIG (reference sequence). CDR3 in amino acids: CAWSVSYSTDTQYF. DNA of the CDR3: TGTGCCTGGAGCGTATCGTATAGCACAGATACGCAGTATTTT.

J is TRBJ1-5 and V is TRBV12-3 or TRBV12-4, with TRBD1 as a possible D gene (6 bases). Trimming left V 5 bases short and J 4 bases short, with 9 bases between. The CDR3 sequence is 13 residues long. CDR3: CASSATGNQPQHF. In DNA form, the CDR3 reads TGTGCCAGCAGTGCCACAGGGAATCAGCCCCAGCATTTT.

The chain joins TRBV12-3 or TRBV12-4 to TRBJ2-6, with no clear D. The ends were cut back, 8 bases at V and 2 bases at J, with 10 bases in the middle. The CDR3 has 14 residues. CDR3 region: CASWDRPGANVLTF. DNA for the CDR3: TGTGCCAGCTGGGATAGACCTGGGGCCAACGTCCTGACTTTC.

The chain carries TRBV7-6 and TRBJ2-1, with TRBD1 matching over 10 bases. The CDR3 has 15 amino acids. The germline gives CDR1 SGHVS, CDR2 FNYEAQ. Unmatched junction bases numbered 6, after V lost 6 bases and J lost 4 bases. The CDR3 reads CASSHGTGAYNEQFF. Here the CDR3 DNA reads TGTGCCAGCAGTCACGGGACAGGGGCTTACAATGAGCAGTTCTTC.

This rearrangement joins TRBV9 to TRBJ1-2; D is uncertain. This CDR3 has 13 amino acids. Germline loops: CDR1 SGDLS, CDR2 YYNGEE. V lost 0 bases to trimming and J lost 1 base, with 4 bases between them. CDR3 amino acids: CASSVDVNYGYTF. CDR3 in DNA: TGTGCCAGCAGCGTAGACGTTAACTATGGCTACACCTTC. Supplemented by reference TRBV9 and TRBJ1-2, the full variable domain reads DSGVTQTPKHLITATGQRVTLRCSPRSGDLSVYWYQQSLDQGLQFLIQYYNGEERAKGNILERFSAQQFPDLHSELNLSSLELGDSALYFCASSVDVNYGYTFGSGTRLTVV.

This sequence joins TRBV20-1 and TRBJ2-1; 10 positions match TRBD2. Germline V gene lookup returns CDR1 DFQATT and CDR2 SNEGSKA (reference sequence). V was clipped by 5 bases and J by 5 bases; unmatched bases: 3. This CDR3 comprises 13 residues. CDR3 amino acids: CSAGTSENNEQFF. The CDR3 coding sequence is TGCAGTGCTGGGACTAGCGAGAACAATGAGCAGTTCTTC.

The chain carries TRBV29-1 and TRBJ2-1; tentative D call: TRBD2 (5 bases). With 3 bases removed from V and 7 bases from J, the gap between germline ends came to 16 bases. CDR1 is SQVTM, CDR2 ANQGSEA, per germline. CDR3 size: 14 residues. CDR3 in DNA: TGCAGCGTTGATCGAGGGAATTCGAGGAATGAGCAGTTCTTC. Amino acid sequence: CSVDRGNSRNEQFF.

The J gene is TRBJ1-1, the V gene TRBV18; TRBD1 might be the D (6 bases). CDR1 and CDR2 (germline): KGHSH, LQKENI. Trimming took off 0 bases at V and 1 base at J, with 18 bases between the two ends. There are 18 residues in the CDR3. For the CDR3, the DNA is TGTGCCAGCTCACCACCGGGGAAGGGGGTCGCACGGAACACTGAAGCTTTCTTT. It encodes CASSPPGKGVARNTEAFF.

The chain couples TRBV4-1 to TRBJ1-1, with D hard to call. The CDR3 spans 15 residues. Trimming shortened V by 3 bases and J by 8 bases, and 19 bases separated the two germline ends. Germline V gene lookup returns CDR1 MGHRA and CDR2 YSYEKL. DNA of the CDR3: TGCGCCAGCAGCCACGAGAGGATCGACGGTGAAGAAGCTTTCTTT. This translates into CASSHERIDGEEAFF.

The chain links TRBV29-1 to TRBJ2-2; TRBD2 matches 8 bases. With 4 bases clipped from V and 2 bases from J, the junction kept 0 bases outside the gene matches. The CDR3 length is 13 residues. Germline CDR1 SQVTM, CDR2 ANQGSEA. The DNA of the CDR3 is TGCAGCGTTGGGACTAGCAACACCGGGGAGCTGTTTTTT. It translates to CSVGTSNTGELFF.

The chain joins TRBV29-1 to TRBJ2-5; D call uncertain. Trimming cost V 8 bases and J 2 bases, with 12 bases left between them. The CDR3 is made up of 12 amino acids. Germline CDR1 is SQVTM and CDR2 is ANQGSEA. The CDR3 protein is CSTDGSQETQYF. The DNA for the CDR3 is TGCAGCACTGACGGCTCACAAGAGACCCAGTACTTC.

V gene TRBV20-1 combines with J gene TRBJ2-1; TRBD1 agrees at 7 bases. With 6 bases clipped from V and 8 bases from J, the junction kept 7 bases outside the gene matches. The CDR3 contains 12 residues. Germline V gene sequence: CDR1 DFQATT, CDR2 SNEGSKA (reference sequence). The CDR3 is CSARGFKDEQFF. CDR3 DNA sequence: TGCAGTGCCAGGGGGTTTAAGGATGAGCAGTTCTTC.